This is a list of T cell receptor beta chains from one sample in a study of STAT5B mutations in CD4+ large granular lymphocyte leukemia. The repertoire was sequenced with immunoSEQ multiplex PCR; TCRdb's copy has only in-frame clones and lacks some. The repertoire holds 30,000 to 40,000 clones, about 91% seen once, with more than 0.95% in the top ten. Sequenced sample: CD4+ T cells from blood buffy coats. The receptors come from a human donor in good health. CDR3s include the opening cysteine and the closing phenylalanine or tryptophan. Fields, in order: D gene, J gene, V gene, clone size, CDR3 DNA, CDR3 protein. The D gene is left open where the match is weak. Clone size is not always given. Where it is, it says once, few, many or a class for expanded clones.

d_gene: TRBD2; j_gene: TRBJ2-1; v_gene: TRBV10-1; abundance: NA; CDR3nt: TGCGCCAGCAGTGAACTAGCGGGAGGAAGGGGGTCCTACAATGAGCAGTTCTTC; CDR3aa: CASSELAGGRGSYNEQFF
d_gene: NA; j_gene: TRBJ2-1; v_gene: TRBV30; abundance: NA; CDR3nt: TGTGCCTGGGGGGTACTGTACAATGAGCAGTTCTTC; CDR3aa: CAWGVLYNEQFF
d_gene: NA; j_gene: TRBJ1-1; v_gene: TRBV27; abundance: NA; CDR3nt: TGTGCCAGCAGTACGACGGTGGGGAACACTGAAGCTTTCTTT; CDR3aa: CASSTTVGNTEAFF
d_gene: NA; j_gene: TRBJ1-2; v_gene: TRBV7-2; abundance: once; CDR3nt: TGTGCCAGCAGCTTAGTGGGGACACAGACAGCTAACTATGGCTACACCTTC; CDR3aa: CASSLVGTQTANYGYTF
d_gene: TRBD1; j_gene: TRBJ2-4; v_gene: TRBV7-2; abundance: once; CDR3nt: TGTGCCAGCAGCTTAGTCGACAGGGGACACATTCAGTACTTC; CDR3aa: CASSLVDRGHIQYF
d_gene: TRBD2; j_gene: TRBJ2-5; v_gene: TRBV6-6; abundance: NA; CDR3nt: TGTGCCAGCAGTTACTCTGGCGGGAGGGGGGAGACCCAGTACTTC; CDR3aa: CASSYSGGRGETQYF
d_gene: NA; j_gene: TRBJ1-1; v_gene: TRBV9; abundance: NA; CDR3nt: TGTGCCAGCAGCGTAGGCGGGGACACTGAAGCTTTCTTT; CDR3aa: CASSVGGDTEAFF
d_gene: TRBD2; j_gene: TRBJ2-7; v_gene: TRBV7-9; abundance: NA; CDR3nt: TGTGCCAGCAGCTCAGTAGCGGGGGGAACTGGCGAGCAGTACTTC; CDR3aa: CASSSVAGGTGEQYF
d_gene: TRBD1; j_gene: TRBJ2-2; v_gene: TRBV7-2; abundance: NA; CDR3nt: TGTGCCAGCACCGATTTAGGTGGACAGGGGGGGAACGGGGAGCTGTTTTTT; CDR3aa: CASTDLGGQGGNGELFF
d_gene: TRBD1; j_gene: TRBJ1-2; v_gene: TRBV30; abundance: NA; CDR3nt: TGTGCCTGGAGTGTAGGGGGCACAGTACCTAACTATGGCTACACCTTC; CDR3aa: CAWSVGGTVPNYGYTF
d_gene: TRBD1; j_gene: TRBJ1-1; v_gene: TRBV6-1; abundance: NA; CDR3nt: TGTGCCAGCACCCTTAACAGGGGATCGGGTGCTTTTTTT; CDR3aa: CASTLNRGSGAFF
d_gene: TRBD2; j_gene: TRBJ2-3; v_gene: TRBV6-6; abundance: NA; CDR3nt: TGTGCCAGCAGTTGGACTAGCGGGTCCTACACAGATACGCAGTATTTT; CDR3aa: CASSWTSGSYTDTQYF
d_gene: NA; j_gene: TRBJ1-5; v_gene: TRBV6-4; abundance: few; CDR3nt: TGTGCCAGCAGTGATAGGAAGCCCCAGCATTTT; CDR3aa: CASSDRKPQHF
d_gene: NA; j_gene: TRBJ1-1; v_gene: TRBV18; abundance: few; CDR3nt: TGTGCCAGCTCACCATCGCTGAACACTGAAGCTTTCTTT; CDR3aa: CASSPSLNTEAFF
d_gene: NA; j_gene: TRBJ1-1; v_gene: TRBV6-5; abundance: NA; CDR3nt: TGTGCCAGCAGTTACCTTGCCGGGTCTGAAGCTTTCTTT; CDR3aa: CASSYLAGSEAFF
d_gene: NA; j_gene: TRBJ1-2; v_gene: TRBV7-2; abundance: NA; CDR3nt: TGTGCCAGCCACCGGAGGGGGGGCGCGGGAGGCTACACCTTC; CDR3aa: CASHRRGGAGGYTF
d_gene: NA; j_gene: TRBJ1-5; v_gene: TRBV6-5; abundance: NA; CDR3nt: TGTGCCAGCAGTTACTCCGGGTCCCAGCATTTT; CDR3aa: CASSYSGSQHF
d_gene: NA; j_gene: TRBJ2-1; v_gene: TRBV5-4; abundance: NA; CDR3nt: TGTGCCAGCAGTCATGGATGGCTCCAGAATGAGCAGTTCTTC; CDR3aa: CASSHGWLQNEQFF
d_gene: TRBD2; j_gene: TRBJ2-5; v_gene: TRBV6-5; abundance: NA; CDR3nt: TGTGCCAGCAGTTACTCAGGCGCTAGCGGGGGGGAGACCCAGTACTTC; CDR3aa: CASSYSGASGGETQYF
d_gene: NA; j_gene: TRBJ1-1; v_gene: TRBV11-3; abundance: NA; CDR3nt: TGTGCCAGCAGCTTAGATTCTACCCTGGGGTACACTGAAGCTTTCTTT; CDR3aa: CASSLDSTLGYTEAFF
d_gene: NA; j_gene: TRBJ2-3; v_gene: TRBV18; abundance: NA; CDR3nt: TGTGCCAGCCCCGATCCTCGTGGGGACACAGATACGCAGTATTTT; CDR3aa: CASPDPRGDTDTQYF
d_gene: NA; j_gene: TRBJ1-2; v_gene: TRBV29-1; abundance: NA; CDR3nt: TGCAGCGCGGGTTCGGGGGGCTACACCTTC; CDR3aa: CSAGSGGYTF
d_gene: NA; j_gene: TRBJ2-1; v_gene: TRBV9; abundance: once; CDR3nt: TGTGCCAGCAGCGTAGGCTATGAGCAGTTCTTC; CDR3aa: CASSVGYEQFF
d_gene: NA; j_gene: TRBJ2-5; v_gene: TRBV5-1; abundance: NA; CDR3nt: TGCGCCAGCAGCACACCAGGGCCCGCCCAGTACTTC; CDR3aa: CASSTPGPAQYF
d_gene: TRBD2; j_gene: TRBJ2-7; v_gene: TRBV6-5; abundance: NA; CDR3nt: TGTGCCAGCAGTTACTCGAGACTAGCGGGAGATAAGCAGTACTTC; CDR3aa: CASSYSRLAGDKQYF
d_gene: TRBD2; j_gene: TRBJ2-5; v_gene: TRBV7-2; abundance: NA; CDR3nt: TGTGCCAGCAGCGCCCGACTAGCGGCTCGCGAGACCCAGTACTTC; CDR3aa: CASSARLAARETQYF
d_gene: NA; j_gene: TRBJ2-7; v_gene: TRBV5-1; abundance: NA; CDR3nt: TGCGCCAGCAGCTTGGAGGTGAGCTCCTACGAGCAGTACTTC; CDR3aa: CASSLEVSSYEQYF
d_gene: NA; j_gene: TRBJ1-5; v_gene: TRBV7-2; abundance: NA; CDR3nt: TGTGCCAGCGGAAAGTCAGGGATGCGCAATCAGCCCCAGCATTTT; CDR3aa: CASGKSGMRNQPQHF
d_gene: NA; j_gene: TRBJ2-3; v_gene: TRBV2; abundance: NA; CDR3nt: TGTGCCAGCAGCGGAGGTTGGGGAGATACGCAGTATTTT; CDR3aa: CASSGGWGDTQYF
d_gene: TRBD1; j_gene: TRBJ2-3; v_gene: TRBV11-2; abundance: once; CDR3nt: TGTGCCAGCACCCTGGACAGGGGACCTGATACGCAGTATTTT; CDR3aa: CASTLDRGPDTQYF
d_gene: TRBD2; j_gene: TRBJ2-7; v_gene: TRBV10-3; abundance: once; CDR3nt: TGTGCCACGGGGGCGGCTAGCGGGGTCTTATACGAGCAGTACTTC; CDR3aa: CATGAASGVLYEQYF
d_gene: NA; j_gene: TRBJ2-3; v_gene: TRBV5-1; abundance: NA; CDR3nt: TGCGCCAGCATGTCAACGGTCACAGATACGCAGTATTTT; CDR3aa: CASMSTVTDTQYF
d_gene: TRBD1; j_gene: TRBJ2-7; v_gene: TRBV5-4; abundance: NA; CDR3nt: TGTGCCAGCAGCTTGCCAGGGGGCAACTACGAGCAGTACTTC; CDR3aa: CASSLPGGNYEQYF
d_gene: NA; j_gene: TRBJ2-1; v_gene: TRBV18; abundance: once; CDR3nt: TGTGCCAGCTCACCAGGACGGCTGCTGGAGCAGTTCTTC; CDR3aa: CASSPGRLLEQFF
d_gene: NA; j_gene: TRBJ2-7; v_gene: TRBV18; abundance: NA; CDR3nt: TGTGCCAGCTCACCACCGGCCTCGGGGGAGCAGTACTTC; CDR3aa: CASSPPASGEQYF
d_gene: NA; j_gene: TRBJ2-1; v_gene: TRBV5-1; abundance: NA; CDR3nt: TGCGCCAGCAGCTTGCGGGTAGAGCCCAATGAGCAGTTCTTC; CDR3aa: CASSLRVEPNEQFF
d_gene: NA; j_gene: TRBJ2-3; v_gene: TRBV7-9; abundance: NA; CDR3nt: TGTGCCAGCAGCTCCCCCGCGGGCGGGGCAAGCACAGATACGCAGTATTTT; CDR3aa: CASSSPAGGASTDTQYF
d_gene: TRBD2; j_gene: TRBJ2-5; v_gene: TRBV2; abundance: NA; CDR3nt: TGTGCCAGCAGCGCCCCGGGACTAGCGGAGTACTTC; CDR3aa: CASSAPGLAEYF
d_gene: TRBD2; j_gene: TRBJ2-7; v_gene: TRBV7-2; abundance: few; CDR3nt: TGTGCCAGCAGCCACCGCCTAGCGGCAGACTACGAGCAGTACTTC; CDR3aa: CASSHRLAADYEQYF
d_gene: TRBD1; j_gene: TRBJ1-2; v_gene: TRBV7-2; abundance: NA; CDR3nt: TGTGCCAGTTCCCCCGGGACAGGCGATGTCTTGGGTGGCTACACCTTC; CDR3aa: CASSPGTGDVLGGYTF
d_gene: NA; j_gene: TRBJ1-2; v_gene: TRBV25-1; abundance: NA; CDR3nt: TGTGCCAGCACCAGGGCCGGCATCCATGGCTACACCTTC; CDR3aa: CASTRAGIHGYTF
d_gene: TRBD2; j_gene: TRBJ2-1; v_gene: TRBV19; abundance: NA; CDR3nt: TGTGCCAGTAGTATGACGGGGGGGCTTTCCTACAATGAGCAGTTCTTC; CDR3aa: CASSMTGGLSYNEQFF
d_gene: NA; j_gene: TRBJ2-5; v_gene: TRBV10-3; abundance: once; CDR3nt: TGTGCCATCGGACCTCAAGAGACCCAGTACTTC; CDR3aa: CAIGPQETQYF
d_gene: TRBD1; j_gene: TRBJ1-2; v_gene: TRBV7-9; abundance: NA; CDR3nt: TGTGCCAGCAGCTTAGCGGGGACAGGGAGGAATCATGGCTACACCTTC; CDR3aa: CASSLAGTGRNHGYTF
d_gene: NA; j_gene: TRBJ2-2; v_gene: TRBV5-6; abundance: NA; CDR3nt: TGTGCCAGCAGCTCCATAGGTGTTGCGCGCACCGGGGAGCTGTTTTTT; CDR3aa: CASSSIGVARTGELFF
d_gene: NA; j_gene: TRBJ1-2; v_gene: TRBV7-2; abundance: NA; CDR3nt: TGTGCCAGCCTCACGAGTCGGGACACCTTATTGTGGGGCTATGGCTACACCTTC; CDR3aa: CASLTSRDTLLWGYGYTF
d_gene: NA; j_gene: TRBJ2-7; v_gene: TRBV19; abundance: once; CDR3nt: TGTGCCAGTAGTATAGTTAGTTACGGTTCTACGGAGCAGTACTTC; CDR3aa: CASSIVSYGSTEQYF
d_gene: NA; j_gene: TRBJ1-1; v_gene: TRBV4-1; abundance: NA; CDR3nt: TGCGCCAGCAGCCACCCCCGGATGGGGATGGAAGCTTTCTTT; CDR3aa: CASSHPRMGMEAFF
d_gene: NA; j_gene: TRBJ1-5; v_gene: TRBV27; abundance: NA; CDR3nt: TGTGCCAGCAGTTTTTCTACCTATAGCAATCAGCCCCAGCATTTT; CDR3aa: CASSFSTYSNQPQHF
d_gene: NA; j_gene: TRBJ1-5; v_gene: TRBV4-3; abundance: NA; CDR3nt: TGCGCCAGCAGCCAATACCTGGGAGGGTCTGGGCAGCCCCAGCGTTTT; CDR3aa: CASSQYLGGSGQPQRF
d_gene: TRBD2; j_gene: TRBJ2-7; v_gene: TRBV11-2; abundance: NA; CDR3nt: TGTGCCAGCAGCTTAGCCCGGACAACGACTAGCGGGGGCTACGAGCAGTACTTC; CDR3aa: CASSLARTTTSGGYEQYF
d_gene: NA; j_gene: TRBJ1-2; v_gene: TRBV4-3; abundance: NA; CDR3nt: TGCGCCAGCAGCCTGGGGGTACTAGAGGACTATGGCTACACCTTC; CDR3aa: CASSLGVLEDYGYTF
d_gene: NA; j_gene: TRBJ2-1; v_gene: TRBV7-3; abundance: NA; CDR3nt: TGTGCCAGCAGCCCCTCCGGGACGCTTAATGAGCAGTTCTTC; CDR3aa: CASSPSGTLNEQFF
d_gene: NA; j_gene: TRBJ2-5; v_gene: TRBV4-2; abundance: NA; CDR3nt: TGTGCCAGCAGCCAAGCCCGAGGCTATGGAACCAAAGAGACCCAGTACTTC; CDR3aa: CASSQARGYGTKETQYF
d_gene: NA; j_gene: TRBJ2-2; v_gene: TRBV6-5; abundance: NA; CDR3nt: TGTGCCAGCAGTTACGATTACGTCAACACCGGGGAGCTGTTTTTT; CDR3aa: CASSYDYVNTGELFF